The clone carrying this T cell receptor beta chain was recorded many times. Its antigen is still unknown. RNA transcripts yielded amplified TCR beta CDR3 regions. The primer set for the first-round RT-PCR of the TCR CDR3 was HTBI. TCRdb independently ran MiXCR on the multiplex PCR reads; one entry per CDR3 protein. The top ten clones hold approximately 10% of a sample with about 520,000 distinct CDR3 sequences, approximately 25% of them seen once. The data stem from a study of T cells in Graves' hyperthyroidism and ophthalmopathy. About the study: Pretreatment peripheral blood was obtained at initial diagnosis. Overall study findings and caveats: Also found in blood were most expanded thyroid clonotypes above 0.001.

V was clipped by 4 bases and J by 6 bases, with 15 bases between them. The CDR3 consists of 15 residues. Germline values: CDR1 MNHNS, CDR2 SASEGT. Lactation, pregnancy, other autoimmune disease or uncontrolled infection led to exclusion of patients. The sample consisted of blood. The TCR was taken from a woman in her thirties with Graves' ophthalmopathy. The chain uses TRBV6-1 and TRBJ2-2; D perhaps matches TRBD1 (7 bases). The CDR3 loop reads CASSVWQGEAGELFF. The CDR3 DNA reads TGTGCCAGCAGTGTGTGGCAGGGGGAGGCCGGGGAGCTGTTTTTT.